The clone carrying this TCR beta chain was found many times. Its antigen is as yet unknown. These data originate in a study of T-cell memory formation after mild COVID-19. Study as a whole: Largely donor-specific sequence clusters came from a couple of donors.

5'RACE with constant-segment primers yielded barcoded, UMI-tagged TCR alpha and TCR beta cDNA libraries. TCRdb called the 5' RACE reads again in MiXCR, with one record for every CDR3 protein. The sample contains about 200,000 distinct CDR3 sequences, 9.5% to 10% of which appear only once. V shed 5 bases and J shed 0 bases, with 15 bases lying between them. Germline assignment: CDR1 SGHRS and CDR2 YFSETQ. CDR3 size: 16 residues. Findings and caveats of the study: CD4+ contracting clones were mainly CM and EM; CD8+ ones, EMRA. The finding that pre-infection memory included some responding clones suggested that cross-reactive memory joined.

Source material: PBMCs or a T cell subset sorted from them (not recorded which). The sequence was obtained from a man aged 18 to 35 who had mild COVID-19 (a few samples of this study predate the infection). Cell type and time point are not known. This sequence joins TRBV5-1 and TRBJ2-4, with D perhaps matching TRBD1 (5 bases). CDR3 amino acids: CASSNGAIEAKNIQYF. CDR3 DNA sequence: TGCGCCAGCAGTAATGGGGCTATAGAAGCCAAAAACATTCAGTACTTC. Drawing the rest from reference TRBV5-1 and TRBJ2-4, the complete variable domain is KAGVTQTPRYLIKTRGQQVTLSCSPISGHRSVSWYQQTPGQGLQFLFEYFSETQRNKGNFPGRFSGRQFSNSRSEMNVSTLELGDSALYLCASSNGAIEAKNIQYFGAGTRLSVL.